The next 10 T cell receptor beta chains were all read from a single sample in a study of cytomegalovirus exposure and HLA in healthy donors. With 60 Vbeta and 13 Jbeta primers, the PCR was carried out. Only in-frame clones appear in the TCRdb table, and some are missing; sequencing was by immunoSEQ multiplex PCR. The sample yields around 100,000 clones, 81% seen once. Sequenced: PBMCs. These receptors came from a woman between 65 and 79 years old in good health and CMV-seropositive.

This clone was counted between two and nine times. The CDR3 region has the DNA TGTGCCAGCAGTCAACGGACAGGGGGCGTCACTGAAGCTTTCTTT. It encodes CASSQRTGGVTEAFF. This rearrangement joins TRBV6-5 to TRBJ1-1, with 11 bases that match TRBD1. After removal of 5 bases from V and 4 bases from J, the junction contained 6 bases not matched to a gene. The CDR3 runs 15 residues. The germline CDR1 and CDR2 sequences are MNHEY and SVGAGI.

V is TRBV1 and J is TRBJ2-1; the table's D call of TRBD2 was not tested on the DNA. TRBV1 is annotated as a pseudogene. The CDR3 extends over 19 amino acids. The CDR3 here is CTSSLRTRLAVLTYNEQFF. DNA for the CDR3: TGCACCAGCAGCCTTAGAACCCGACTAGCGGTCCTGACCTACAATGAGCAGTTCTTC.

In this sample, this clone turned up once. J is TRBJ1-3 and V is TRBV28, with a weak D call TRBD1 (5 bases). V was clipped by 3 bases and J by 0 bases, with 12 bases between them. The CDR3 runs 16 residues. Germline V gene data show CDR1 as MDHEN and CDR2 as SYDVKM. The CDR3 nucleotides read TGTGCCAGCAGTTTCGTAAGGACACGCTCTGGAAACACCATATATTTT. Translating it yields CASSFVRTRSGNTIYF.

The V gene is TRBV7-6, the J gene TRBJ2-3; TRBD2 matches at 8 bases. Germline V gene lookup returns CDR1 SGHVS and CDR2 FNYEAQ. This CDR3 contains 19 residues. V was clipped by 1 base and J by 3 bases; unmatched bases: 15. In nucleotides, the CDR3 is TGTGCCAGCAGCTTAGGATCGGCCAGCGGGAGTCTACGGACAGATACGCAGTATTTT. Protein product: CASSLGSASGSLRTDTQYF.

This clone has a single count. The chain employs TRBV19 and TRBJ2-1; 9 bases line up with TRBD1. The CDR3 is 19 residues long. After removal of 6 bases from V and 0 bases from J, the junction contained 15 bases not matched to a gene. Germline CDR1 LNHDA, CDR2 SQIVND (reference sequence). The CDR3 DNA reads TGTGCCAGTAGGAACCTCGGGACAGGGAAGTCGCGCTCCTACAATGAGCAGTTCTTC. Translated: CASRNLGTGKSRSYNEQFF.

V is TRBV5-1 and J is TRBJ1-4; 9 nucleotides match TRBD1. Germline V gene data show CDR1 as SGHRS and CDR2 as YFSETQ. Trimming cost V 4 bases and J 1 base; bases outside gene matches: 5. The CDR3 consists of 16 residues. The CDR3: CASSQGQGRTNEKLFF. DNA of the CDR3: TGCGCCAGCAGCCAGGGACAGGGACGAACTAATGAAAAACTGTTTTTT.

This chain connects TRBV7-9 to TRBJ2-1; 7 bases map to TRBD1. The V gene end was trimmed by 4 bases and the J gene end by 6 bases; junction bases not matched to a gene: 6. Per the germline V gene, CDR1 is SEHNR and CDR2 is FQNEAQ (reference sequence). The CDR3 totals 14 residues. Written as DNA, the CDR3 is TGTGCCAGCAGCTCCCCGACAGGGTCCAATGAGCAGTTCTTC. Translated: CASSSPTGSNEQFF.

The V gene is TRBV28, the J gene TRBJ2-1; 9 bases line up with TRBD1. Germline V gene data show CDR1 as MDHEN and CDR2 as SYDVKM. The junction had 4 bases not matched to a gene; V was cut back by 2 bases and J by 2 bases. The CDR3 extends over 16 amino acids. CDR3 amino acids: CASSLPGTGTYNEQFF. CDR3 in DNA: TGTGCCAGCAGTTTACCCGGGACAGGGACCTACAATGAGCAGTTCTTC. The full variable domain, its missing parts supplied by reference TRBV28 and TRBJ2-1, is DVKVTQSSRYLVKRTGEKVFLECVQDMDHENMFWYRQDPGLGLRLIYFSYDVKMKEKGDIPEGYSVSREKKERFSLILESASTNQTSMYLCASSLPGTGTYNEQFFGPGTRLTVL.

A single count supports this clone. V gene TRBV28 combines with J gene TRBJ1-5; D is unclear. V shed 3 bases and J shed 3 bases, with 24 bases lying between them. The V gene's germline CDR1 is MDHEN and CDR2 SYDVKM. The CDR3 loop spans 19 amino acids. CDR3 loop: CASSFGLGKQHLFNQPQHF. Here the CDR3 DNA reads TGTGCCAGCAGTTTTGGACTGGGGAAGCAGCATCTTTTCAATCAGCCCCAGCATTTT.

V is TRBV7-8 and J is TRBJ1-5; D unclear. Per germline, CDR1 SGHVS and CDR2 FQNEAQ. The CDR3 is made up of 16 amino acids. Trimming left V 5 bases short and J 3 bases short, with 17 bases between. In nucleotides, the CDR3 is TGTGCCAGCAGCCCCTCCTATGAGGCAGTCAATCAGCCCCAGCATTTT. Its translation: CASSPSYEAVNQPQHF. The full variable domain, with the rest looked up from reference TRBV7-8 and TRBJ1-5, is GAGVSQSPRYKVAKRGQDVALRCDPISGHVSLFWYQQALGQGPEFLTYFQNEAQLDKSGLPSDRFFAERPEGSVSTLKIQRTQQEDSAVYLCASSPSYEAVNQPQHFGDGTRLSIL.